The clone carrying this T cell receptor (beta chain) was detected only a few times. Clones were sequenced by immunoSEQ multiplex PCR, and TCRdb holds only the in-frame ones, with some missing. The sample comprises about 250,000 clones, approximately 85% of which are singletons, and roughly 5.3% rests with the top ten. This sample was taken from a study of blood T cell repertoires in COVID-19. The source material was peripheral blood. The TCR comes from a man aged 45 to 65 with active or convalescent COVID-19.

The CDR3 DNA follows: TGTGCCAGCAGTAGCGGGACGGGCACCGGGGAGCTGTTTTTT. This codes for CASSSGTGTGELFF. The chain carries TRBV9 and TRBJ2-2, with TRBD2 identical over 8 bases. The CDR3 consists of 14 residues. Germline-derived CDR1 and CDR2 are SGDLS and YYNGEE. The ends lost 5 bases at V and 4 bases at J; junction bases unmatched: 4.